The 27 T cell receptor beta chains in this list originate from one sample, sequenced in a study of shared clonotypes between healthy human individuals. Cells designated naive CD8 were CD45RO-negative and were positively selected for CCR7, with terminally differentiated effector memory CD45RA+ cells excluded. Using immunoSEQ multiplex PCR, the repertoire was profiled, and TCRdb retains in-frame clones only, with some absent. The data show hundreds of thousands of clones, approximately 95% seen once. Sequencing was performed on naive CD8+ T cells sorted from blood. Every receptor here comes from a woman aged 25 to 39 in good health.

The chain recombines TRBV5-4 with TRBJ2-5; TRBD1 agrees at 12 bases. CDR3 length: 15 amino acids. The trim removed 4 bases at V and 4 bases at J, leaving 5 bases unmatched. Germline-derived CDR1 and CDR2 are SGHNT and YYREEE (reference sequence). CDR3 sequence (DNA): TGTGCCAGCAGCCATGGGACAGGGGGCCGAGAGACCCAGTACTTC. This encodes CASSHGTGGRETQYF.

The chain uses TRBV4-2 and TRBJ2-5; D is uncertain. Germline CDR1 and CDR2: LGHNA and YNFKEQ. Trimming left V 0 bases short and J 3 bases short, with 5 bases between. This CDR3 region has 13 residues. The CDR3 DNA sequence: TGTGCCAGCAGCCAAGATCCGGAAGAGACCCAGTACTTC. As protein: CASSQDPEETQYF.

Note on this clone: In the same sample, other DNA sequences code for this CDR3. The chain is built from TRBV5-6 and TRBJ2-7; D is tentatively TRBD1 or TRBD2 (5 bases each). CDR3 length: 14 amino acids. The germline V and J ends were trimmed by 0 bases and 0 bases, with 7 bases remaining between them. Germline loops: CDR1 SGHDT, CDR2 YYEEEE. CDR3 coding DNA: TGTGCCAGCAGCTTGGGGGGGAGCTCCTACGAGCAGTACTTC. Translating gives CASSLGGSSYEQYF.

The chain links TRBV28 to TRBJ2-7; the match to TRBD2 covers 11 bases. Germline-derived CDR1 and CDR2 are MDHEN and SYDVKM. J lost 4 bases, V lost 2 bases, and 7 bases had no gene match. The CDR3 is made up of 16 amino acids. CDR3 sequence: CASSLDLAGGTYEQYF. CDR3 bases: TGTGCCAGCAGTTTAGATCTAGCGGGAGGAACTTACGAGCAGTACTTC.

The V call is TRBV19, the J call TRBJ2-1; 10 bases are a match to TRBD2. CDR3 length equals 13 residues. Trimming took 9 bases from V and 7 from J; bases not matched to a gene: 6. CDR1 LNHDA and CDR2 SQIVND come from the germline V gene (reference sequence). This CDR3 reads CASGLAESNEQFF. In nucleotides, the CDR3 is TGTGCCAGCGGACTAGCGGAGTCAAATGAGCAGTTCTTC.

This clone was counted a single time. The identical CDR3 is also encoded by other nucleotide sequences in the sample. The chain couples TRBV27 to TRBJ2-7; TRBD1 or TRBD2 may be the D gene (6 bases each). This CDR3 comprises 13 residues. With 6 bases removed from V and 1 base from J, the gap between germline ends came to 10 bases. The germline V gene encodes CDR1 MNHEY and CDR2 SMNVEV (reference sequence). The CDR3 is CASSPGASYEQYF. DNA of the CDR3: TGTGCCAGCAGCCCGGGGGCTTCCTACGAGCAGTACTTC.

Only a few counts were recorded for this clone. V is TRBV10-2 and J is TRBJ1-2, with D perhaps TRBD1 (6 bases). From germline, CDR1 is WSHSY and CDR2 SAAADI. The CDR3 runs to 14 residues. V was clipped by 1 base and J by 6 bases, with 12 bases between them. The CDR3 spells CASSEFRGSDGYTF. The CDR3 DNA reads as TGCGCCAGCAGTGAGTTCAGGGGTAGTGATGGCTACACCTTC.

The chain links TRBV28 to TRBJ2-7, with D uncertain. CDR1 is MDHEN and CDR2 is SYDVKM in the germline V gene. The V gene lost 1 base and the J gene lost 2 bases, with 9 bases spanning the gap. The CDR3 covers 14 residues. The CDR3 here is CASSLSGSAYEQYF. The CDR3 nucleotides read TGTGCCAGCAGTTTATCGGGTTCCGCCTACGAGCAGTACTTC.

V and J are TRBV7-6 and TRBJ2-7; D is ambiguous. The CDR3 is made up of 14 amino acids. The germline gives CDR1 SGHVS, CDR2 FNYEAQ. With 5 bases removed from V and 3 bases from J, the gap between germline ends came to 14 bases. The CDR3 DNA sequence: TGTGCCAGCAGCCCAACCTCGGGCCGCTACGAGCAGTACTTC. This codes for CASSPTSGRYEQYF. Full variable domain (rest looked up from reference TRBV7-6 and TRBJ2-7): GAGVSQSPRYKVTKRGQDVALRCDPISGHVSLYWYRQALGQGPEFLTYFNYEAQQDKSGLPNDRFSAERPEGSISTLTIQRTEQRDSAMYRCASSPTSGRYEQYFGPGTRLTVT.

This clone was counted a few times. The J gene is TRBJ2-1, the V gene TRBV9; maybe TRBD1 (6 bases). Germline lookup yields CDR1 SGDLS and CDR2 YYNGEE. V shed 1 base and J shed 10 bases, with 18 bases lying between them. The CDR3 is made up of 15 amino acids. In DNA, the CDR3 is TGTGCCAGCAGCGTATCGGTAACAGGCCAGGGGGAGCAGTTCTTC. Protein sequence: CASSVSVTGQGEQFF.

The CDR3 region has the DNA TGTGCCAGCAGCTTAGAGACGGCAATCAGACAGCCCCAGCATTTT. Residues: CASSLETAIRQPQHF. The V gene is TRBV11-1, the J gene TRBJ1-5; D gene uncertain. The germline gives CDR1 SGHAT, CDR2 FQDESV (reference sequence). Trimming shortened V by 1 base and J by 7 bases, and 14 bases separated the two germline ends. The CDR3 loop spans 15 amino acids.

On this clone: At one end, the junction sequence differs from germline, possibly due to a read error. V usage is TRBV7-9 and J usage is TRBJ2-5, with D perhaps assigned TRBD1 or TRBD2 (8 bases each). Germline CDR1 is SEHNR and CDR2 is FQNEAQ (reference sequence). The CDR3 spans 15 residues. CDR3 coding DNA: TGTGCCAGCAGCCGGGGGGGACAGGTAGACTTGGCCCAATACTTC. Translation: CASSRGGQVDLAQYF.

The J gene is TRBJ1-5, the V gene TRBV7-6; D gene unclear. CDR1 and CDR2 (germline): SGHVS, FNYEAQ. CDR3 length equals 16 residues. V was trimmed by 5 bases and J by 1 base, leaving 15 bases between them. CDR3 sequence (DNA): TGTGCCAGCAGCCCCGTAATTTCTGGGAGCAATCAGCCCCAGCATTTT. This sequence encodes CASSPVISGSNQPQHF.

The rearrangement joins TRBV25-1 to TRBJ2-3; no reliable D call. The CDR3 totals 11 residues. Germline loops: CDR1 MGHDK, CDR2 SYGVNS. Trimming stripped 7 bases from V and 6 bases from J, with 8 bases between. CDR3 sequence (DNA): TGTGCCAGCACCCTCGGGGATACGCAGTATTTT. This encodes CASTLGDTQYF.

The chain carries TRBV28 and TRBJ2-5; no clear D gene. V was pared by 3 bases and J by 0 bases, with 2 bases between. The germline CDR1 and CDR2 sequences are MDHEN and SYDVKM. CDR3 length equals 12 residues. This CDR3 is CASSLYQETQYF. Written as DNA, the CDR3 is TGTGCCAGCAGTTTGTACCAAGAGACCCAGTACTTC.

This sequence joins TRBV27 and TRBJ2-7; no clear D gene. This CDR3 has 14 residues. The V end lost 6 bases, the J end lost 6 bases, and 18 bases lay between the germline ends. Germline V gives CDR1 MNHEY, CDR2 SMNVEV (reference sequence). The CDR3 spells CASSPSPGVIEQYF. Written as DNA, the CDR3 is TGTGCCAGCAGCCCTTCCCCGGGTGTCATCGAGCAGTACTTC.

The chain combines TRBV6-5 with TRBJ1-4; D not certain. The germline V and J ends were trimmed by 2 bases and 6 bases, with 13 bases remaining between them. Germline V gives CDR1 MNHEY, CDR2 SVGAGI. This CDR3 contains 15 residues. Written as DNA, the CDR3 is TGTGCCAGCAGTTACCACAGACCTTCGGATGAAAAACTGTTTTTT. Its protein is CASSYHRPSDEKLFF.

The chain joins TRBV7-8 to TRBJ2-7, with D perhaps being TRBD1 or TRBD2 (5 bases each). This CDR3 contains 15 residues. Trimming shortened V by 2 bases and J by 3 bases, and 14 bases separated the two germline ends. Germline V gives CDR1 SGHVS, CDR2 FQNEAQ. The CDR3 loop is CASSLLQDSGYEQYF. The CDR3, as DNA: TGTGCCAGCAGCTTATTACAGGACTCCGGCTACGAGCAGTACTTC.

To note about this clone: Distinct nucleotide sequences in the sample also encode this CDR3. V usage is TRBV27 and J usage is TRBJ1-1; D remains ambiguous. This CDR3 is built from 12 residues. Between the trimmed V and J ends, which lost 6 bases and 2 bases, there was a span of 7 bases. The germline V gene encodes CDR1 MNHEY and CDR2 SMNVEV (reference sequence). The CDR3 here is CASRTGNTEAFF. The CDR3 DNA reads as TGTGCCAGCAGGACCGGTAACACTGAAGCTTTCTTT.

The chain carries TRBV27 and TRBJ2-2; D unresolved. The length of the CDR3 is 11 residues. The germline V and J ends were trimmed by 7 bases and 5 bases, with 5 bases remaining between them. Germline-derived CDR1 and CDR2 are MNHEY and SMNVEV (reference sequence). The CDR3: CASTTTGELFF. CDR3 in DNA: TGTGCCAGCACCACAACCGGGGAGCTGTTTTTT.

The rearrangement joins TRBV7-8 to TRBJ2-1; no firm D call. This CDR3 has 12 residues. V dropped 5 bases and J dropped 6 bases, with 8 bases sitting between them. Germline lookup yields CDR1 SGHVS and CDR2 FQNEAQ. The CDR3: CASSELVNEQFF. The CDR3, as DNA: TGTGCCAGCAGCGAACTTGTCAATGAGCAGTTCTTC.

This chain joins TRBV5-1 and TRBJ2-3; D possibly corresponds to TRBD2 (6 bases). Per germline, CDR1 SGHRS and CDR2 YFSETQ. Trimming took off 4 bases at V and 0 bases at J, with 12 bases between the two ends. The CDR3 extends over 15 amino acids. Written as DNA, the CDR3 is TGCGCCAGCAGCCCCCTGGGGACTAGCACAGATACGCAGTATTTT. The encoded protein is CASSPLGTSTDTQYF.

V gene TRBV27 combines with J gene TRBJ2-1; weak D call: TRBD2 (5 bases). CDR3 length: 14 residues. CDR1 is MNHEY, CDR2 SMNVEV, per germline (reference sequence). Between the trimmed V and J ends, which lost 4 bases and 5 bases, there was a span of 12 bases. The CDR3 sequence: CASSWRTLNNEQFF. The CDR3 DNA reads as TGTGCCAGCAGTTGGAGGACGCTTAACAATGAGCAGTTCTTC.

The CDR3 nucleotides are TGTGCCACCTTGCCCGGGACAGGGGGCTTCACCGGGGAGCTGTTTTTT. It specifies CATLPGTGGFTGELFF. V is TRBV10-3 and J is TRBJ2-2, with TRBD1 identical over 12 bases. The CDR3 totals 16 residues. The germline CDR1 and CDR2 sequences are ENHRY and SYGVKD. V lost 10 bases to trimming and J lost 4 bases; unmatched junction nucleotides: 10.

A single count supports this clone. V is TRBV4-2 and J is TRBJ1-5; D perhaps matches TRBD1 (6 bases). V was trimmed by 3 bases and J by 1 base, leaving 10 bases between them. This CDR3 region has 15 residues. Germline V lookup: CDR1 LGHNA, CDR2 YNFKEQ. CDR3 sequence: CASSQTRGSNQPQHF. The CDR3 coding sequence is TGTGCCAGCAGCCAGACCAGGGGAAGCAATCAGCCCCAGCATTTT.

This sequence joins TRBV6-5 and TRBJ2-3; no firm D call. This CDR3 spans 13 amino acids. In germline, CDR1 is MNHEY, CDR2 SVGAGI. V was trimmed by 2 bases and J by 4 bases, leaving 7 bases between them. In DNA form, the CDR3 reads TGTGCCAGCAGTTACGGGTTCGCAGATACGCAGTATTTT. It codes for CASSYGFADTQYF.

The chain uses TRBV2 and TRBJ2-7, with TRBD1 matching 9 bases. V dropped 5 bases and J dropped 2; count of bases not matched to a gene: 10. This CDR3 spans 16 amino acids. Germline V gene lookup returns CDR1 SNHLY and CDR2 FYNNEI. This CDR3 reads CASSLFRDRETYEQYF. The CDR3 nucleotides are TGTGCCAGCAGTCTCTTCCGGGACAGGGAGACCTACGAGCAGTACTTC.